What follows are 21 T cell receptor beta chains derived from one specimen sequenced in a study of shared clonotypes between healthy human individuals. Some clones are missing from TCRdb's copy, which holds only in-frame ones; the method was immunoSEQ multiplex PCR. The sample shows about 1.4 million clones, roughly 96% of them seen only once. The sequencing input was naive CD4+ T cells sorted from blood. Regarding subset: CD45RA+ positively selected. The receptors stem from a man aged 30 to 45 in good health.

J is TRBJ1-5 and V is TRBV6-5, with 7 bases identical to TRBD1. The J segment lost 4 bases and the V segment lost 6 bases, leaving 6 bases of the junction unmatched. Germline V gene data show CDR1 as MNHEY and CDR2 as SVGAGI. CDR3 length: 14 residues. The CDR3: CASRGTDKNQPQHF. Written as DNA, the CDR3 is TGTGCCAGCAGAGGGACAGACAAGAATCAGCCCCAGCATTTT.

This clone showed up just a few times. The chain is built from TRBV10-1 and TRBJ2-5; 7 nucleotides agree with TRBD1. The V gene's germline CDR1 is WNHNN and CDR2 SYGVQD (reference sequence). The CDR3 has 13 residues. Trimming removed 6 bases from V and 5 bases from J; junction bases left unmatched: 6. The CDR3 DNA sequence: TGCGCCAGCAGCCGGGACAGTGACGAGACCCAGTACTTC. It translates to CASSRDSDETQYF.

The CDR3 bases are TGTGCCAGCACGTGGGCGGGAGGCCACACCGGGGAGCTGTTTTTT. It yields the protein CASTWAGGHTGELFF. This chain joins TRBV6-5 and TRBJ2-2, with 8 bases identical to TRBD2. The germline V gene encodes CDR1 MNHEY and CDR2 SVGAGI. This CDR3 region has 15 residues. V shed 7 bases and J 3 bases; nucleotides not matched to a gene: 7.

The chain couples TRBV6-5 to TRBJ2-1; 7 nucleotides align to TRBD1. With V trimmed by 6 bases and J by 4 bases, 3 bases remained unmatched. There are 13 residues in the CDR3. From germline, CDR1 is MNHEY and CDR2 SVGAGI. The CDR3 DNA follows: TGTGCCAGCAGGGAGACAGGGTACAATGAGCAGTTCTTC. Its protein is CASRETGYNEQFF.

The J gene is TRBJ1-1, the V gene TRBV13; TRBD1 matches 7 bases. This CDR3 has 16 residues. From germline, CDR1 is PRHDT and CDR2 FYEKMQ (reference sequence). The V gene end was trimmed by 4 bases and the J gene end by 4 bases; junction bases not matched to a gene: 12. This chain's CDR3 is CASSSLTGKGGTEAFF. The CDR3 DNA reads as TGTGCCAGCAGCTCTTTGACAGGGAAGGGTGGCACTGAAGCTTTCTTT.

The CDR3 sequence: CASSLTGGDLEQYF. In DNA, the CDR3 is TGTGCCAGCAGCCTGACAGGGGGAGATCTCGAGCAGTACTTC. V is TRBV5-6 and J is TRBJ2-7; 9 nucleotides line up with TRBD1. This CDR3 has 14 residues. The V gene's germline CDR1 is SGHDT and CDR2 YYEEEE. V trimming: 4 bases; J trimming: 6 bases; junction bases outside the gene matches: 8.

The chain recombines TRBV19 with TRBJ2-3, with D maybe TRBD1 (5 bases). Trimming cost V 5 bases and J 4 bases, with 13 bases left between them. Germline V CDR1 and CDR2: LNHDA, SQIVND (reference sequence). CDR3 length equals 14 residues. CDR3 coding DNA: TGTGCCAGTAGTTGGACCGTGGGGCCAGATACGCAGTATTTT. This translates into CASSWTVGPDTQYF.

The chain carries TRBV10-1 and TRBJ2-3; TRBD2 matches at 7 bases. The CDR3 contains 14 residues. In germline, CDR1 is WNHNN, CDR2 SYGVQD (reference sequence). V was clipped by 6 bases and J by 0 bases; unmatched bases: 3. CDR3 sequence (DNA): TGCGCCAGCAGCACGGGGGGTAGCACAGATACGCAGTATTTT. Protein sequence: CASSTGGSTDTQYF.

The rearrangement uses TRBV18 and TRBJ2-3, with D perhaps matching TRBD2 (6 bases). Deletions cut 2 bases from V and 3 bases from J, with 18 bases between. Germline CDR1 and CDR2: KGHSH and LQKENI. The CDR3 sequence is 17 residues long. The CDR3 bases are TGTGCCAGCTCACCATCCCCACTAGCCGACGCGACAGATACGCAGTATTTT. Protein sequence: CASSPSPLADATDTQYF.

The chain employs TRBV19 and TRBJ2-7, with D possibly matching TRBD2 (5 bases). The ends were cut back, 5 bases at V and 0 bases at J, with 11 bases in the middle. This CDR3 region has 14 residues. Germline CDR1 and CDR2: LNHDA and SQIVND (reference sequence). The CDR3 coding sequence is TGTGCCAGTAGTCCCGGACGGGACTCCTACGAGCAGTACTTC. Its translation is CASSPGRDSYEQYF.

V gene TRBV2 combines with J gene TRBJ2-7; 10 bases are shared with TRBD1. Germline V gene data show CDR1 as SNHLY and CDR2 as FYNNEI. J gave up 2 bases and V 5 bases, and 6 bases lay outside the gene matches. This CDR3 has 15 residues. DNA of the CDR3: TGTGCCAGCAGTCTAGGGGGACAGGGGACCTACGAGCAGTACTTC. Translated, it gives CASSLGGQGTYEQYF.

As to this clone: Different DNA sequences within this sample yield the same CDR3. The chain is built from TRBV28 and TRBJ2-7; 9 nucleotides agree with TRBD2. V shed 2 bases, J shed 1 base, and the junction held 3 bases outside the gene matches. The germline V gene encodes CDR1 MDHEN and CDR2 SYDVKM. The CDR3 extends over 15 amino acids. For the CDR3, the DNA is TGTGCCAGCAGTTTACGGACTAGCGAGTCCTACGAGCAGTACTTC. It encodes CASSLRTSESYEQYF.

The V and J genes are TRBV27 and TRBJ2-1, with TRBD1 as a possible D gene (5 bases). This CDR3 contains 17 residues. The germline V gene has CDR1 MNHEY and CDR2 SMNVEV (reference sequence). V lost 1 base, J lost 2 bases, and 15 bases lay in between. CDR3 DNA sequence: TGTGCCAGCAGTTTATATCCAGGGCTAGTGGCCTACAATGAGCAGTTCTTC. Its protein is CASSLYPGLVAYNEQFF.

This rearrangement joins TRBV5-5 to TRBJ2-1; perhaps TRBD2 as D (6 bases). This CDR3 is built from 16 residues. Trimming left V 6 bases short and J 7 bases short, with 23 bases between. The germline CDR1 and CDR2 sequences are SGHKS and YYEKEE (reference sequence). CDR3 nucleotides: TGTGCCAGCACTCCCAACCGGGACTTCCAGTTTAATGAGCAGTTCTTC. Its protein is CASTPNRDFQFNEQFF.

The CDR3 spells CASSHQGSYGYTF. The CDR3 region has the DNA TGTGCCAGTAGCCATCAGGGATCCTATGGCTACACCTTC. The V gene is TRBV19, the J gene TRBJ1-2; D might be TRBD1 (5 bases). The CDR3 sequence is 13 residues long. V was clipped by 6 bases and J by 4 bases, with 12 bases between them. From germline, CDR1 is LNHDA and CDR2 SQIVND (reference sequence). The complete variable domain, with remaining parts taken from reference TRBV19 and TRBJ1-2, reads DGGITQSPKYLFRKEGQNVTLSCEQNLNHDAMYWYRQDPGQGLRLIYYSQIVNDFQKGDIAEGYSVSREKKESFPLTVTSAQKNPTAFYLCASSHQGSYGYTFGSGTRLTVV.

The CDR3 DNA is TGTGCCAGCAGTGCCGACCGCACAGATACGCAGTATTTT. It is translated as CASSADRTDTQYF. The chain is built from TRBV6-4 and TRBJ2-3; D is unclear. Germline CDR1 is MRHNA and CDR2 is SNTAGT. Trimming took off 4 bases at V and 1 base at J, with 6 bases between the two ends. The CDR3 runs 13 residues.

A remark on this clone: Within the sample, other DNA sequences also encode this same CDR3. The chain carries TRBV20-1 and TRBJ2-3; D call uncertain. Germline values: CDR1 DFQATT, CDR2 SNEGSKA (reference sequence). V was pared by 5 bases and J by 2 bases, with 5 bases between. The CDR3 spans 11 residues. This chain's CDR3 is CSAPPTDTQYF. CDR3 bases: TGCAGTGCTCCCCCCACAGATACGCAGTATTTT.

V gene TRBV11-2 combines with J gene TRBJ2-1; the D gene is possibly TRBD2 (6 bases). The CDR3 contains 14 residues. Germline V gene data show CDR1 as SGHAT and CDR2 as FQNNGV. V was cut by 4 bases and J by 2 bases, with 9 bases left in between. Written as DNA, the CDR3 is TGTGCCAGCAGCTGGGCTAGCGCCTACAATGAGCAGTTCTTC. This translates into CASSWASAYNEQFF.

This chain uses TRBV28 with TRBJ1-2; possibly TRBD1 for D (5 bases). With 3 bases removed from V and 4 bases from J, the gap between germline ends came to 12 bases. The germline CDR1 and CDR2 sequences are MDHEN and SYDVKM. The CDR3 runs 14 residues. CDR3 coding DNA: TGTGCCAGCAGTTTCCCCAGGGTGGGCTATGGCTACACCTTC. Translation gives CASSFPRVGYGYTF.

The chain has TRBV15 and TRBJ2-1; D possibly matches TRBD1 or TRBD2 (7 bases each). The germline gives CDR1 LNHNV, CDR2 YYDKDF (reference sequence). V was trimmed by 0 bases and J by 0 bases, leaving 18 bases between them. The CDR3 length is 19 residues. CDR3: CATSREGGGSGPSYNEQFF. In nucleotides, the CDR3 is TGTGCCACCAGCAGAGAAGGGGGCGGGAGTGGTCCCTCCTACAATGAGCAGTTCTTC.

The chain uses TRBV5-1 and TRBJ1-4; possible D gene TRBD1, 5 bases. The CDR3 is 14 amino acids. Germline values: CDR1 SGHRS, CDR2 YFSETQ. V was pared by 1 base and J by 7 bases, with 11 bases between. In DNA form, the CDR3 reads TGCGCCAGCAGCTTGTCGGGGGTTGCTGAAAAACTGTTTTTT. Translating it yields CASSLSGVAEKLFF.